This T cell receptor beta chain stems from a study of T-cell memory formation after mild COVID-19. In germline, CDR1 is MNHNY, CDR2 SVGAGI (reference sequence). The CDR3 is made up of 16 amino acids. The V segment lost 6 bases and the J segment 6 bases; nucleotides outside the gene matches: 8. Study-wide results and caveats: What remained unconfirmed was the SARS-CoV-2 specificity of second-wave clones peaking on day 37. Clones that got smaller from day 15 to 85 had even CD4/CD8, while clones growing later tipped toward CD4+. Several responding clones turned up in pre-infection memory, indicating that cross-reactive memory may have taken part.

In regard to this clonotype: Its specificity is unknown.

TCRdb recomputed calls from the 5' RACE reads with MiXCR, one row per CDR3 protein. This table holds hundreds of thousands of distinct CDR3 sequences, more than 15% found once. This clonotype was obtained from a man aged 18-30 years who had mild COVID-19 (a few samples of this study predate the infection). Cell type and time point are not known. The J gene is TRBJ2-2, the V gene TRBV6-6; 12 positions agree with TRBD2. Sequencing was done on a sample of PBMCs or a T cell subset sorted from them (not recorded which). The CDR3: CASRTTSGGMSGELFF. The CDR3 region has the DNA TGTGCCAGCAGGACAACTAGCGGGGGGATGTCCGGGGAGCTGTTTTTT.